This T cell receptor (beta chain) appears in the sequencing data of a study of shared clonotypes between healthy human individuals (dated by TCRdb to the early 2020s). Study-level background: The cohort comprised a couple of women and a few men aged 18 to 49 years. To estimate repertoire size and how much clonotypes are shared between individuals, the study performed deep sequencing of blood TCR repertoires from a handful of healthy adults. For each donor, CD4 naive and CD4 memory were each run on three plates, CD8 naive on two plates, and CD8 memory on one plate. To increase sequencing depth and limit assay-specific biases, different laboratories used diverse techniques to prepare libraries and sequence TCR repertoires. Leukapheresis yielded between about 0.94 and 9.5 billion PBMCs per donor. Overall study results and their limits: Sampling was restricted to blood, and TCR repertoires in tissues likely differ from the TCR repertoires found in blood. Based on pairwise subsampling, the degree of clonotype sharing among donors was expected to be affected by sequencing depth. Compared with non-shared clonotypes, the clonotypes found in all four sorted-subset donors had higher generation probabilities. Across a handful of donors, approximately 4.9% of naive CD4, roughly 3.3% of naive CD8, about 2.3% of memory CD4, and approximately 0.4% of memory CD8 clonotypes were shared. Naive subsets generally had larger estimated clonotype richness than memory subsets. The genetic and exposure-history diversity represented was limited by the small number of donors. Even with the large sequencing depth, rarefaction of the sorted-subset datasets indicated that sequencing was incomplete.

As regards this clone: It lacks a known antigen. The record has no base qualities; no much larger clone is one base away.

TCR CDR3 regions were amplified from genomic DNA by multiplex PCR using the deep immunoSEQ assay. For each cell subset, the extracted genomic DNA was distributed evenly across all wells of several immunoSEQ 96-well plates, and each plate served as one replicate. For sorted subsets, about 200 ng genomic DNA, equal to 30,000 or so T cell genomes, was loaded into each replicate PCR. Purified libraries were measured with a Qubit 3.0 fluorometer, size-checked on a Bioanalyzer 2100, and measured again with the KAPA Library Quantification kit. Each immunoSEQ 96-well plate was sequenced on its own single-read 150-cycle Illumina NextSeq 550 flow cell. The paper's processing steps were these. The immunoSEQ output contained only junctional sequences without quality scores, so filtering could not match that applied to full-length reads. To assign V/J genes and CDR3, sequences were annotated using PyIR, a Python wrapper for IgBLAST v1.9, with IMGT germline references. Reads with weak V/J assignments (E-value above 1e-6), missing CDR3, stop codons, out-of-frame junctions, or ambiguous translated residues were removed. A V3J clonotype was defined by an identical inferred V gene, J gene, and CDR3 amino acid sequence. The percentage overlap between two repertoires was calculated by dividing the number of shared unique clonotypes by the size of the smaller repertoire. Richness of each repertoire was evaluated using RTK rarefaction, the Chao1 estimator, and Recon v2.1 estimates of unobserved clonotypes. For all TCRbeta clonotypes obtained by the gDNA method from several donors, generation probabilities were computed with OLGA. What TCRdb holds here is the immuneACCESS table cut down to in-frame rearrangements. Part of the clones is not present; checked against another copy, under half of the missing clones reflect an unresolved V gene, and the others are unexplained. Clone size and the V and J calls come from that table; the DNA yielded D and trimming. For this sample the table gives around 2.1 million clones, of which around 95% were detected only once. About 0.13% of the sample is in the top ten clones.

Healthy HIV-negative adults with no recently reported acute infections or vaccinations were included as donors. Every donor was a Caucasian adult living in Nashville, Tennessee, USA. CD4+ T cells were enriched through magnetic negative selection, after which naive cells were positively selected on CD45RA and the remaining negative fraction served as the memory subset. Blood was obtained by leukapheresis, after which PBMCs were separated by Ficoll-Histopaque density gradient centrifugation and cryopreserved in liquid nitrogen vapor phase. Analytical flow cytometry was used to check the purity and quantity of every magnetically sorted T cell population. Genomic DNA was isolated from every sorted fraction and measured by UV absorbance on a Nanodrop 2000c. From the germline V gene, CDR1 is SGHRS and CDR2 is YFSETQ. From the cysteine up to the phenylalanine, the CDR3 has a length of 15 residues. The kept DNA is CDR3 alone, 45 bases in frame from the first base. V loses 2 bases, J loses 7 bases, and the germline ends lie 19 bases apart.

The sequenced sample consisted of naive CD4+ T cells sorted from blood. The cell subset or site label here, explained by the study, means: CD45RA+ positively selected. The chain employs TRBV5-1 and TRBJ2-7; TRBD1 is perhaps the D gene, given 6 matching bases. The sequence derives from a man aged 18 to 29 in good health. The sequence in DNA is TGCGCCAGCAGCTTAGAATCGGTACCCCAGGGGGAGCAGTACTTC. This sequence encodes CASSLESVPQGEQYF.